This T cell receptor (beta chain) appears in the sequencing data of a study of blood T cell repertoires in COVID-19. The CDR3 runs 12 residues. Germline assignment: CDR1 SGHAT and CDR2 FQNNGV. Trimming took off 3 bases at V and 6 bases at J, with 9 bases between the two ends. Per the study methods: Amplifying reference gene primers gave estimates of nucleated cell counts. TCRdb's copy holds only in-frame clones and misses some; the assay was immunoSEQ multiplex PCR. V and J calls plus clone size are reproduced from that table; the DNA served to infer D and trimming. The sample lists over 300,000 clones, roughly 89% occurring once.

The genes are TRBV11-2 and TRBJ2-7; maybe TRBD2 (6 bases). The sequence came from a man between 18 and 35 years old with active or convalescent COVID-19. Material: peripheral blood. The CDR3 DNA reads TGTGCCAGCAGCTTCCCGCGGGGCGAGCAGTACTTC. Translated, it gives CASSFPRGEQYF.